Listed here are 32 T cell receptor beta chains from one sample, sequenced in a study of blood T cells in healthy people across ages. Alongside a J-beta primer mix, a sample-barcoded 5' primer served in a second PCR lasting about 7 to 11 cycles. TCRdb reanalysed the 5' RACE reads using MiXCR and keeps one entry per CDR3 protein. Of hundreds of thousands of distinct CDR3 sequences listed, roughly 30% were seen once; the top ten hold over 15%. The sample comprised blood. All receptors derive from a woman older than 75 in good health.

Only a few counts were recorded for this clonotype. This chain connects TRBV3-1 to TRBJ2-5, with TRBD2 identical over 11 bases. The CDR3 runs to 16 residues. The germline V gene encodes CDR1 LGHDT and CDR2 YNNKEL (reference sequence). Losses at the gene ends were 3 bases for V and 11 bases for J; bases not matched to a gene: 14. In nucleotides, the CDR3 is TGTGCCAGCAGCCAGAGACTAGCGGGGAGTTACAATGAGCAGTACTTC. Translated, it gives CASSQRLAGSYNEQYF.

Note on this clonotype: This may stem from a read error, because a much larger clone lies one nucleotide away. The genes are TRBV25-1 and TRBJ1-2, with 7 nucleotides matching TRBD1. Trimming at V came to 6 bases and at J to 2 bases, leaving 3 bases not matched to a gene. Looked up from germline, CDR1 is MGHDK and CDR2 is SYGVNS. The CDR3 has 13 amino acids. The CDR3 loop reads CASREGGNYGYTF. CDR3 sequence (DNA): TGTGCCAGCAGGGAAGGGGGCAACTATGGCTACACCTTC.

This clonotype was seen many times. The genes are TRBV7-3 and TRBJ2-7; D uncertain. Per the germline V gene, CDR1 is SGHTA and CDR2 is FQGTGA. CDR3 length equals 14 residues. Trimming removed 5 bases at V and 2 bases at J, with 13 bases between. In nucleotides, the CDR3 is TGTGCCAGCAGCCTCAAGCCCCGAACCTACGAGCAGTACTTC. Its protein product is CASSLKPRTYEQYF.

This clonotype was counted ten times or more. The rearrangement links TRBV5-1 to TRBJ2-7; a possible D gene is TRBD1 (6 bases). The V end was cut by 3 bases, the J end by 0 bases, with 19 bases between. CDR1 is SGHRS and CDR2 is YFSETQ in the germline V gene. The CDR3 totals 17 residues. The CDR3 region is CASSWPGTPGSSYEQYF. The CDR3 bases are TGCGCCAGCAGCTGGCCCGGGACACCCGGAAGCTCCTACGAGCAGTACTTC.

This clonotype has more than one count but fewer than ten. The chain employs TRBV20-1 and TRBJ1-1; D uncertain. Germline V gene lookup returns CDR1 DFQATT and CDR2 SNEGSKA (reference sequence). Trimming pared 0 bases from V and 8 bases from J, leaving 10 bases between. CDR3 length equals 12 residues. CDR3 in DNA: TGCAGTGCTAGAGATGCGGGCTTCGAAGCTTTCTTT. The encoded protein is CSARDAGFEAFF.

V and J are TRBV6-8 and TRBJ2-4, with 9 bases lining up with TRBD1. The J call may be faulty, since TRBJ2-7 better matches the DNA end. The CDR3 covers 16 residues. CDR1 and CDR2 from the germline V gene are MNHGY and SAAAGT. CDR3 bases: TGTGCCAGCAGTTACGAGGACAGGGGTAAATGCTACGAGCAGTACTTC. Protein sequence: CASSYEDRGKCYEQYF.

This clonotype has ten or more counts. CDR3 amino acids: CASTTLGTSRANYGYTF. The DNA for the CDR3 is TGTGCCAGCACCACCCTGGGGACATCCCGGGCTAACTATGGCTACACCTTC. The chain couples TRBV27 to TRBJ1-2, with a weak D call TRBD1 (6 bases). The CDR3 covers 17 residues. The V gene lost 7 bases and the J gene lost 0 bases, with 21 bases spanning the gap. Germline CDR1 reads MNHEY; CDR2 reads SMNVEV (reference sequence).

The chain joins TRBV25-1 to TRBJ2-4; tentatively, D is TRBD1 or TRBD2 (5 bases each). Gene TRBJ2-5 matches the end of the DNA better, so the J call may be wrong. Germline lookup yields CDR1 MGHDK and CDR2 SYGVNS. CDR3 length equals 13 residues. The chain's CDR3 is CASSGGTWETQYF. Written as DNA, the CDR3 is TGTGCCAGCAGTGGAGGGACGTGGGAGACCCAGTACTTC.

Worth noting for this clonotype: A much larger clone is a single base away; this may be a read error. The V call is TRBV2, the J call TRBJ2-6; TRBD1 aligns across 8 bases. The CDR3 totals 16 residues. Germline values: CDR1 SNHLY, CDR2 FYNNEI. CDR3 region: CASKWTGSSGASVLTF. The CDR3 coding sequence is TGTGCCAGCAAGTGGACAGGGTCCTCTGGGGCCAGCGTCCTGACTTTC.

V and J are TRBV7-8 and TRBJ1-5; 7 nucleotides align to TRBD1. The CDR3 runs to 17 residues. CDR1 SGHVS and CDR2 FQNEAQ come from the germline V gene. J gave up 2 bases and V 5 bases, and 12 bases lay outside the gene matches. CDR3 coding DNA: TGTGCCAGCAGCCCCGCGGGAGCAGGGGGGGGCAATCAGCCCCAGCATTTT. Translation: CASSPAGAGGGNQPQHF.

There are many counts of this clonotype. The V call is TRBV12-3 or TRBV12-4, the J call TRBJ2-7, with D unresolved. Trimming cost V 3 bases and J 10 bases, with 10 bases left between them. The CDR3 has 11 amino acids. DNA of the CDR3: TGTGCCAGCAGTTTTCGTGACGCCCAGTACTTC. Translation: CASSFRDAQYF.

This clonotype was found many times. The chain is built from TRBV5-1 and TRBJ2-5; D is unresolved. Trimming cost V 0 bases and J 7 bases, with 10 bases left between them. This CDR3 is built from 13 residues. Germline V CDR1 and CDR2: SGHRS, YFSETQ. The CDR3 here is CASSLVTAGTQYF. In DNA, the CDR3 is TGCGCCAGCAGCTTGGTCACCGCCGGGACCCAGTACTTC.

This clonotype was detected only a few times. The chain joins TRBV6-1 to TRBJ2-5, with D possibly matching TRBD2 (7 bases). The CDR3 sequence is 16 residues long. Germline values: CDR1 MNHNS, CDR2 SASEGT. Trimming cost V 1 base and J 4 bases, with 16 bases left between them. The DNA for the CDR3 is TGTGCCAGCAGTGAAGGGGGGGGGCAAGGGGCAGAGACCCAGTACTTC. Protein: CASSEGGGQGAETQYF.

At least ten counts were recorded for this clonotype. This chain links TRBV20-1 with TRBJ1-2; no clear D. From germline, CDR1 is DFQATT and CDR2 SNEGSKA (reference sequence). The CDR3 is 13 amino acids. V dropped 1 base and J dropped 7 bases, with 13 bases sitting between them. CDR3: CSARVGRSGGYTF. In DNA, the CDR3 is TGCAGTGCTAGAGTGGGCAGGAGCGGTGGCTACACCTTC.

This clonotype was found many times. V gene TRBV10-3 combines with J gene TRBJ1-1; 7 nucleotides line up with TRBD1. This CDR3 is built from 12 residues. The J segment lost 6 bases and the V segment lost 5 bases, leaving 3 bases of the junction unmatched. Germline loops: CDR1 ENHRY, CDR2 SYGVKD. The CDR3 DNA reads TGTGCCATCAGTCTAGGGACAGCTGAAGCTTTCTTT. The encoded protein is CAISLGTAEAFF.

This clonotype was seen at least ten times. The chain combines TRBV5-1 with TRBJ2-3; D unresolved. This CDR3 region has 14 residues. Germline lookup yields CDR1 SGHRS and CDR2 YFSETQ. V lost 0 bases, J lost 6 bases, and 11 bases lay in between. The chain's CDR3 is CASSLGSLRDTQYF. Written as DNA, the CDR3 is TGCGCCAGCAGCTTGGGGTCACTGAGGGATACGCAGTATTTT. Full variable domain (outside the CDR3, taken from reference TRBV5-1 and TRBJ2-3): KAGVTQTPRYLIKTRGQQVTLSCSPISGHRSVSWYQQTPGQGLQFLFEYFSETQRNKGNFPGRFSGRQFSNSRSEMNVSTLELGDSALYLCASSLGSLRDTQYFGPGTRLTVL.

As for this clonotype: Since a much larger clone is just one base distant, this may be a read error. The chain carries TRBV29-1 and TRBJ2-5; TRBD2 matches at 7 bases. Trimming at V came to 4 bases and at J to 11 bases, leaving 19 bases not matched to a gene. The V gene's germline CDR1 is SQVTM and CDR2 ANQGSEA. This CDR3 is built from 15 residues. The CDR3 spells CSVAGSLAARNEQYF. The CDR3 coding sequence is TGCAGCGTTGCCGGCTCTCTAGCGGCGAGGAATGAGCAGTACTTC.

V and J are TRBV25-1 and TRBJ2-5; no firm D call. The CDR3 runs to 15 residues. Trimming shortened V by 3 bases and J by 5 bases, and 16 bases separated the two germline ends. CDR1 MGHDK and CDR2 SYGVNS come from the germline V gene. The CDR3 sequence: CASSDQFDNGETQYF. DNA of the CDR3: TGTGCCAGCAGTGACCAGTTCGACAATGGCGAGACCCAGTACTTC.

This clonotype has only a few counts. The chain carries TRBV28 and TRBJ2-2; 10 bases align to TRBD1. Trimming at V came to 5 bases and at J to 4 bases, leaving 7 bases not matched to a gene. CDR3 size: 16 residues. Germline values: CDR1 MDHEN, CDR2 SYDVKM. CDR3 in amino acids: CASSPWTGGGTGELFF. The CDR3 bases are TGTGCCAGCAGTCCGTGGACAGGGGGAGGCACCGGGGAGCTGTTTTTT.

This clonotype was seen at least ten times. The chain recombines TRBV20-1 with TRBJ2-1, with TRBD2 identical over 7 bases. Trimming took 0 bases from V and 4 from J; bases not matched to a gene: 12. Germline values: CDR1 DFQATT, CDR2 SNEGSKA (reference sequence). The CDR3 is 17 amino acids. CDR3 sequence reads: CSARDIVGRGTYNEQFF. As DNA, the CDR3 is TGCAGTGCTAGAGATATCGTAGGGCGGGGGACTTACAATGAGCAGTTCTTC.

This clonotype was counted many times. CDR3 in DNA: TGCGCCAGCAGCTTGTCAGGGAACTACGAGCAGTACTTC. This sequence encodes CASSLSGNYEQYF. This chain joins TRBV5-1 and TRBJ2-7, with TRBD1 as a possible D gene (5 bases). The germline CDR1 and CDR2 sequences are SGHRS and YFSETQ. CDR3 size: 13 residues. Trimming stripped 1 base from V and 3 bases from J, with 8 bases between. The complete variable domain, with remaining parts taken from reference TRBV5-1 and TRBJ2-7, reads KAGVTQTPRYLIKTRGQQVTLSCSPISGHRSVSWYQQTPGQGLQFLFEYFSETQRNKGNFPGRFSGRQFSNSRSEMNVSTLELGDSALYLCASSLSGNYEQYFGPGTRLTVT.

The rearrangement joins TRBV10-3 to TRBJ1-1; no reliable D call. Germline-derived CDR1 and CDR2 are ENHRY and SYGVKD. This CDR3 spans 14 amino acids. V lost 2 bases and J lost 5, with 12 bases in between. The CDR3 loop is CAISEGGLWTEAFF. In DNA, the CDR3 is TGTGCCATCAGTGAGGGTGGGTTATGGACTGAAGCTTTCTTT.

This clonotype was seen many times. CDR3 sequence: CAWSLQGNGYTF. CDR3 DNA: TGTGCCTGGAGTCTCCAGGGAAATGGCTACACCTTC. V and J are TRBV30 and TRBJ1-2; D is perhaps TRBD1 (5 bases). Germline V gene data show CDR1 as GTSNPN and CDR2 as SVGIG (reference sequence). The CDR3 extends over 12 amino acids. The ends were cut back, 2 bases at V and 6 bases at J, with 10 bases in the middle.

The V gene is TRBV7-2, the J gene TRBJ2-2, with 13 nucleotides matching TRBD2. The CDR3 sequence is 18 residues long. The germline V gene encodes CDR1 SGHTA and CDR2 FQGNSA. V lost 4 bases and J lost 2; bases outside the gene matches: 7. This CDR3 is CASSSRLAGGVNTGELFF. The CDR3 DNA sequence: TGTGCCAGCAGCTCACGACTAGCGGGGGGCGTCAACACCGGGGAGCTGTTTTTT.

This clonotype was seen repeatedly, ten times or more. V and J are TRBV6-1 and TRBJ1-5; 12 bases map to TRBD1. Germline CDR1 and CDR2: MNHNS and SASEGT. The CDR3 consists of 21 residues. J was trimmed by 0 bases and V by 2 bases; bases with no gene match: 14. The CDR3 reads CASSETGMGTGGRNSNQPQHF. The CDR3 DNA sequence: TGTGCCAGCAGTGAAACCGGGATGGGGACAGGGGGCCGGAATAGCAATCAGCCCCAGCATTTT.

About this clonotype: A much larger clone is a single base away; this may be a read error. The V gene is TRBV5-1, the J gene TRBJ2-4; weak D call: TRBD2 (6 bases). The DNA matches TRBJ2-5 better at its end, which makes the J call doubtful. Germline CDR1 SGHRS, CDR2 YFSETQ. The CDR3 has 16 amino acids. The CDR3: CASSRSELGLQGTQYF. CDR3 coding DNA: TGCGCCAGCAGCCGATCCGAGTTAGGACTACAAGGGACCCAGTACTTC.

As for this clonotype: A much bigger clone sits one base away, suggesting this may be a read error. V is TRBV29-1 and J is TRBJ1-1; 9 bases fit TRBD1. Germline V lookup: CDR1 SQVTM, CDR2 ANQGSEA. CDR3 size: 14 residues. CDR3 in amino acids: CSAESGQGRREAFF. CDR3 coding DNA: TGCAGCGCTGAAAGTGGACAGGGGCGGAGAGAAGCTTTCTTT.

This chain links TRBV4-1 with TRBJ1-3; D remains ambiguous. There are 17 residues in the CDR3. Trimming shortened V by 7 bases and J by 0 bases, and 19 bases separated the two germline ends. The V gene's germline CDR1 is MGHRA and CDR2 YSYEKL. The CDR3 is CASTHDFTANSGNTIYF. Written as DNA, the CDR3 is TGCGCCAGCACGCACGACTTCACGGCCAACTCTGGAAACACCATATATTTT.

About this clonotype itself: A read error may be the cause here, since a much bigger clone is one base away. J is TRBJ2-5 and V is TRBV20-1; unclear D gene. The CDR3 is 11 amino acids. Germline V gene lookup returns CDR1 DFQATT and CDR2 SNEGSKA (reference sequence). This CDR3 is CSARAQETRYF. CDR3 bases: TGCAGTGCTCGGGCCCAAGAGACCCGGTACTTC.

This clonotype is medium-sized within its sample. The CDR3 is CASSWTGGSYEQYF. The CDR3 DNA follows: TGCGCCAGCAGCTGGACAGGGGGCTCCTACGAGCAGTACTTC. This rearrangement joins TRBV5-1 to TRBJ2-7; 10 bases are shared with TRBD1. CDR3 size: 14 residues. Germline trimming cut 3 bases from V and 0 bases from J; bases unmatched to any gene: 0. Germline CDR1 is SGHRS and CDR2 is YFSETQ.

Only a few counts were recorded for this clonotype. This may come from a read error, since a much larger clone is one base off. The chain joins TRBV4-2 to TRBJ1-2, with D possibly being TRBD1 (6 bases). Germline loops: CDR1 LGHNA, CDR2 YNFKEQ. The CDR3 covers 15 residues. V was trimmed by 0 bases and J by 4 bases, leaving 12 bases between them. The CDR3 bases are TGTGCCAGCAGCCAAGATCCAGGGGATAGCTATGGCTACACCTTC. Translating gives CASSQDPGDSYGYTF.

This chain uses TRBV15 with TRBJ2-5; 7 bases line up with TRBD1. Matching the DNA end better, TRBJ2-7 makes the J call doubtful. The CDR3 loop spans 16 amino acids. Germline CDR1 is LNHNV and CDR2 is YYDKDF (reference sequence). CDR3 loop: CATVQDRLSSYNEQYF. The CDR3 nucleotides read TGTGCCACCGTACAGGACAGGCTTAGCTCCTACAACGAGCAGTACTTC.